This T cell receptor (beta chain) derives from a study of blood T cell repertoires in COVID-19 (dated by TCRdb to 2020 to 2021). Broadly, across the study: Samples covering the acute and convalescent phases of COVID-19 were provided by collaborators in the United States, Italy and Spain. The material from the prospective study consisted of cDNA or gDNA derived from T cells, B-cell-depleted T cells, or PBMCs. Subjects who had been exposed to COVID-19, were actively infected with it, or had recovered from it provided the deeply sampled blood TCRbeta repertoires that made up the dataset. The repertoires were released in a freely available public database meant as a resource for research on the immune response to SARS-CoV-2. The samples were drawn from the first 160 participants of the ongoing ImmuneRACE study and from 1,254 subjects provided by 6 global collaborators. The sample metadata nearly always contained a de-identified subject ID, COVID-19 status, age in years and sex. Where HLA class I and class II types were available, the types were taken from metadata supplied by the sample provider, not from assay-based typing.

Comments on this clone: Its target antigen remains unknown. Per-base qualities were not stored, and no clone one base away is much larger.

TCRbeta CDR3 regions were amplified from genomic DNA by means of the immunoSEQ Assay, a bias-controlled multiplex PCR. As for the authors' bioinformatics: The number of nucleated cells in each sample was estimated from the amplification of reference gene primers within the assay. To quantify the absolute abundance of each unique TCRbeta CDR3 rearrangement, sequence reads were collapsed and filtered. Productive Simpson clonality was computed per sample as the square root of Simpson's diversity index over productive rearrangements. This is the immuneACCESS table as TCRdb keeps it, with only in-frame sequences that have V and J called. A part of the clones is gone; compared with another copy, unresolved V genes explain less than half, and the rest is unexplained. The V and J calls and clone size come from that table; D and trimming were worked out from the DNA. Counted in this sample were about 290,000 clones; around four fifths of them appeared once. The ten largest clones take up 4.1% of the sample.

The paper as a whole reports these results and caveats: The amount of clinical and demographic metadata varied by source and participant and was provided uncurated.

Taken from cysteine to phenylalanine, the CDR3 has 17 residues. The only DNA kept is the CDR3, 51 bases in frame from the first base. Trimming takes 3 bases from V and 6 bases from J, and the germline ends sit 21 bases apart. As encoded in the germline V gene, CDR1 is LGHNT while CDR2 is FRNRAP. Collaborating institutions collected whole blood in K2EDTA tubes following their own protocols. Collaborator samples were shipped for TCRbeta analysis as frozen whole blood, isolated PBMCs, or DNA extracted from either sample type. Rearrangement joined TRBV12-5 to TRBJ2-1; tentative D gene TRBD2, with 5 bases matching. The TCR originated in a woman aged 45-60 years with active or convalescent COVID-19. What was sequenced was peripheral blood. The nucleotide sequence reads TGTGCTAGTGGTTTTTATAGCGCCTCAACCCCGTTCAATGAGCAGTTCTTC. Its amino acids are CASGFYSASTPFNEQFF. With all but the CDR3 taken from the reference TRBV12-5 and TRBJ2-1 genes, the full variable domain is: DARVTQTPRHKVTEMGQEVTMRCQPILGHNTVFWYRQTMMQGLELLAYFRNRAPLDDSGMPKDRFSAEMPDATLATLKIQPSEPRDSAVYFCASGFYSASTPFNEQFFGPGTRLTVL.